Shown below are 23 T cell receptor beta chains from a single sample sequenced in a study of shared clonotypes between healthy human individuals. Assay: immunoSEQ multiplex PCR; the TCRdb copy retains only in-frame clones and omits some. The data contain about 460,000 clones, 75% to 80% of them seen just once; the ten biggest clones take up 12%. Sequencing was carried out using PBMCs. Source of these receptors: a woman in her 40s in good health. Some clones in this sample may be carry-over from other donors' samples.

The chain joins TRBV28 to TRBJ1-5; D is unclear. CDR1 and CDR2 from the germline V gene are MDHEN and SYDVKM. The CDR3 totals 12 residues. V was pared by 8 bases and J by 3 bases, with 8 bases between. The CDR3 sequence is CASAGANQPQHF. The CDR3 DNA reads TGTGCCAGCGCAGGAGCCAATCAGCCCCAGCATTTT.

The table lists this clone with many counts. The DNA of the CDR3 is TGTGCCAGCACAACCCGGGACAGGGTCGGCTACACCTTC. Translating it yields CASTTRDRVGYTF. The chain employs TRBV19 and TRBJ1-2, with 9 bases matching TRBD1. Trimming at V came to 9 bases and at J to 8 bases, leaving 10 bases not matched to a gene. CDR1 and CDR2 (germline): LNHDA, SQIVND (reference sequence). CDR3 length: 13 residues.

To note about this clone: Since a far larger clone is one base different, this is likely a read error. The chain is built from TRBV5-4 and TRBJ2-3; 10 positions agree with TRBD2. The CDR3 length is 17 residues. Germline CDR1 and CDR2: SGHNT and YYREEE (reference sequence). The CDR3 loop reads CASSWTSGHASTDTQYF. CDR3 DNA: TGTGCCAGCAGCTGGACTAGCGGACATGCTAGCACAGATACGCAGTATTTC.

This clone was counted at least ten times. The gene calls are TRBV5-1 and TRBJ1-1, with 7 bases fitting TRBD1. Trimming at V came to 4 bases and at J to 1 base, leaving 7 bases not matched to a gene. CDR3 length: 15 residues. Germline V gene data show CDR1 as SGHRS and CDR2 as YFSETQ. For the CDR3, the DNA is TGCGCCAGCAGCGCAGACAACAGGGGGAACACTGAAGCTTTCTTT. Encoded protein: CASSADNRGNTEAFF.

The V and J genes are TRBV11-2 and TRBJ2-3; unclear D gene. V was cut by 5 bases and J by 6 bases, with 12 bases left in between. The germline V gene encodes CDR1 SGHAT and CDR2 FQNNGV. CDR3 length: 13 residues. In nucleotides, the CDR3 is TGTGCCAGCAGCCTATCCCTTTTCGATACGCAGTATTTT. It yields the protein CASSLSLFDTQYF.

In the case of this clone: This likely traces to a read error, being one base from a far larger clone. The sample contains more than one DNA sequence encoding this CDR3. V and J are TRBV29-1 and TRBJ2-7; D might be TRBD2 (6 bases). CDR1 is SQVTM and CDR2 is ANQGSEA in the germline V gene. Trimming pared 6 bases from V and 4 bases from J, leaving 16 bases between. This CDR3 contains 13 residues. As DNA, the CDR3 is TGCAGCGTCTCGACCAGCGGGTCGTACGAGCAGTACTTC. Its protein product is CSVSTSGSYEQYF.

There are a few counts of this clone. V gene TRBV27 combines with J gene TRBJ2-5; D tentatively reads TRBD1 or TRBD2 (5 bases each). Looked up from germline, CDR1 is MNHEY and CDR2 is SMNVEV (reference sequence). This CDR3 comprises 12 residues. The V end lost 8 bases, the J end lost 7 bases, and 14 bases lay between the germline ends. CDR3 DNA: TGTGCCAGCCGCCCTGTTGGGGGGACCCAGTACTTC. Translated, it gives CASRPVGGTQYF.

This CDR3 is CASSLVGGRSNQPQHF. The CDR3 DNA reads as TGTGCCAGCAGTTTAGTGGGAGGTCGAAGCAATCAGCCCCAGCATTTT. The chain couples TRBV27 to TRBJ1-5, with D unclear. The V end lost 2 bases, the J end lost 1 base, and 12 bases lay between the germline ends. The CDR3 sequence is 16 residues long. Germline CDR1 is MNHEY and CDR2 is SMNVEV (reference sequence).

The chain uses TRBV25-1 and TRBJ2-7, with TRBD2 matching 7 bases. The CDR3 loop spans 14 amino acids. The germline gives CDR1 MGHDK, CDR2 SYGVNS. Trimming cost V 2 bases and J 5 bases; bases outside gene matches: 6. The CDR3 loop reads CASSEPGGSHEQYF. CDR3 in DNA: TGTGCCAGCAGTGAACCTGGCGGGAGCCACGAGCAGTACTTC.

A word on this clone: A far more abundant clone sits one base away, making this likely a read error. The J gene is TRBJ1-5, the V gene TRBV4-1, with 9 bases aligning to TRBD1. The CDR3 sequence is 15 residues long. CDR1 is MGHRA, CDR2 YSYEKL, per germline. The CDR3 spells CASGQGQGEVQPQHF. DNA for the CDR3: TGCGCCAGCGGCCAGGGACAGGGTGAGGTGCAGCCCCAGCATTTT.

This clone showed up many times. The chain links TRBV10-3 to TRBJ1-1; D is uncertain. V was pared by 2 bases and J by 1 base, with 11 bases between. Looked up from germline, CDR1 is ENHRY and CDR2 is SYGVKD. The CDR3 has 15 residues. For the CDR3, the DNA is TGTGCCATCAGTGAGATCGGACGGAAGAACACTGAAGCTTTCTTT. Protein sequence: CAISEIGRKNTEAFF.

The chain links TRBV29-1 to TRBJ2-7; 8 positions match TRBD2. V shed 3 bases, J shed 3 bases, and the junction held 1 base outside the gene matches. The germline gives CDR1 SQVTM, CDR2 ANQGSEA. The CDR3 is 12 amino acids. CDR3 region: CSVELAGYEQYF. The CDR3 nucleotides read TGCAGCGTTGAGCTAGCGGGCTACGAGCAGTACTTC.

This clone appeared a single time. This rearrangement joins TRBV7-9 to TRBJ1-2, with TRBD1 as a possible D gene (6 bases). Germline lookup yields CDR1 SEHNR and CDR2 FQNEAQ (reference sequence). V gave up 4 bases and J gave up 4 bases, with 13 bases separating them. The CDR3 has 14 residues. The CDR3 region is CASSSNRDSYGYTF. CDR3 DNA: TGTGCCAGCAGCTCCAACAGGGATTCCTATGGCTACACCTTC.

The chain is built from TRBV18 and TRBJ2-1, with 11 bases lining up with TRBD2. The CDR3 totals 17 residues. Germline CDR1 and CDR2: KGHSH and LQKENI. With 3 bases clipped from V and 6 bases from J, the junction kept 10 bases outside the gene matches. Here the CDR3 DNA reads TGTGCCAGCTCACCGCCGGAACTAGCGGGAGACGTCAATGAGCAGTTCTTC. Translated, it gives CASSPPELAGDVNEQFF.

This chain joins TRBV6-6 and TRBJ2-1; 8 nucleotides agree with TRBD1. Germline CDR1 is MNHNY and CDR2 is SVGAGI (reference sequence). With V trimmed by 4 bases and J by 6 bases, 5 bases remained unmatched. The CDR3 extends over 14 amino acids. The CDR3 nucleotides are TGTGCCAGCAGTTGGGGACAGGAAAGCAATGAGCAGTTCTTC. Translated, it gives CASSWGQESNEQFF.

V usage is TRBV5-5 and J usage is TRBJ1-2; D uncertain. CDR3 length: 15 amino acids. V was trimmed by 0 bases and J by 5 bases, leaving 14 bases between them. Germline V gene lookup returns CDR1 SGHKS and CDR2 YYEKEE (reference sequence). The DNA for the CDR3 is TGTGCCAGCAGCTTGGAATGGGAGGTGAAATATGGCTACACCTTC. Its translation is CASSLEWEVKYGYTF.

Points on this clone: It may be a read error: a sequence one base away is much more abundant. This specimen includes other DNA sequences encoding the same CDR3. V gene TRBV9 combines with J gene TRBJ2-7; D tentatively reads TRBD1 or TRBD2 (6 bases each). Per the germline V gene, CDR1 is SGDLS and CDR2 is YYNGEE. The CDR3 loop spans 17 amino acids. CDR3 amino acids: CASSVAPRGRNSYEQYF. In DNA, the CDR3 is TGTGCCAGCAGCGTAGCCCCGAGGGGGAGGAACTCCTATGAGCAGTACTTC.

This clone was detected once. This chain joins TRBV5-6 and TRBJ2-3; TRBD1 matches 7 bases. V gave up 4 bases and J gave up 1 base; unmatched junction bases: 6. The germline gives CDR1 SGHDT, CDR2 YYEEEE. The CDR3 is made up of 15 amino acids. The CDR3 nucleotides read TGTGCCAGCAGCCGCACAGGGGAAGGCACAGATACGCAGTATTTT. This codes for CASSRTGEGTDTQYF.

With regard to this clone: The same CDR3 also results from other DNA sequences found in this sample. The V and J genes are TRBV18 and TRBJ1-2; 10 bases agree with TRBD1. The CDR3 runs 15 residues. Germline trimming cut 0 bases from V and 4 bases from J; bases unmatched to any gene: 2. The germline CDR1 and CDR2 sequences are KGHSH and LQKENI. This CDR3 is CASSPPGDRGYGYTF. The CDR3 DNA sequence: TGTGCCAGCTCACCACCCGGGGACAGGGGCTATGGCTACACCTTC.

This clone was seen a handful of times. Within the sample, other DNA sequences also encode this same CDR3. This rearrangement joins TRBV7-6 to TRBJ2-2, with a tentative D call TRBD1 (6 bases). The CDR3 length is 16 residues. Germline assignment: CDR1 SGHVS and CDR2 FNYEAQ. Trimming took 5 bases from V and 0 from J, leaving 13 bases between them. CDR3 nucleotide sequence: TGTGCCAGCAGCCCCCGGCAGGGGCCGAACACCGGGGAGCTGTTTTTT. The encoded protein is CASSPRQGPNTGELFF.

The V and J genes are TRBV6-5 and TRBJ2-7; 8 nucleotides agree with TRBD2. The germline gives CDR1 MNHEY, CDR2 SVGAGI. The CDR3 is made up of 12 amino acids. CDR3 loop: CASASGLYEQYF. The CDR3 bases are TGTGCTTCGGCTAGCGGGCTCTACGAGCAGTACTTC.

The V call is TRBV28, the J call TRBJ1-4; maybe TRBD1 (5 bases). CDR1 and CDR2 (germline): MDHEN, SYDVKM. This CDR3 comprises 13 residues. V was trimmed by 5 bases and J by 4 bases, leaving 8 bases between them. CDR3 in DNA: TGTGCCAGCAGTAGGGGAGGTAATGAAAAACTGTTTTTT. Translating gives CASSRGGNEKLFF.

This chain joins TRBV4-1 and TRBJ1-2; a weak D match, TRBD1 (6 bases). The CDR3 loop spans 14 amino acids. Germline V gene sequence: CDR1 MGHRA, CDR2 YSYEKL. Trimming removed 0 bases at V and 5 bases at J, with 10 bases between. CDR3 DNA sequence: TGCGCCAGCAGCCAAGAACAGAGGGGGTATGGCTACACCTTC. Its protein is CASSQEQRGYGYTF.